The 27 T cell receptor beta chains given below trace back to one sample, sequenced in a study of blood T cell repertoires in COVID-19. The method was immunoSEQ multiplex PCR; TCRdb's version includes in-frame clones alone and lacks a portion of them. This sample has under 100,000 clones, with 80% found just once. Sequencing was done on a sample of peripheral blood. These receptors were taken from a woman in her thirties or forties with active or convalescent COVID-19.

The chain has TRBV5-1 and TRBJ2-7, with 12 nucleotides matching TRBD2. CDR3 length: 13 amino acids. Germline CDR1 and CDR2: SGHRS and YFSETQ. With V trimmed by 2 bases and J by 7 bases, 1 base remained unmatched. The CDR3: CASSFGLAGEQYF. As DNA, the CDR3 is TGCGCCAGCAGCTTTGGACTAGCGGGAGAGCAGTACTTC.

In its sample, this clone was seen a few times. The V call is TRBV28, the J call TRBJ1-2, with 7 nucleotides matching TRBD1. Germline assignment: CDR1 MDHEN and CDR2 SYDVKM. The V segment lost 6 bases and the J segment 3 bases; nucleotides outside the gene matches: 4. CDR3 length equals 13 residues. CDR3: CASSAGQDYGYTF. CDR3 coding DNA: TGTGCCAGCAGCGCTGGACAGGACTATGGCTACACCTTC.

The chain uses TRBV30 and TRBJ2-4; D is possibly TRBD2 (7 bases). Per the germline V gene, CDR1 is GTSNPN and CDR2 is SVGIG (reference sequence). This CDR3 comprises 11 residues. V shed 1 base and J shed 12 bases, with 10 bases lying between them. CDR3 sequence reads: CAWSDGGAQYF. CDR3 coding DNA: TGTGCCTGGAGTGATGGGGGGGCTCAGTACTTC.

This clone was seen a few times. The chain combines TRBV6-4 with TRBJ2-1; TRBD2 matches 9 bases. The CDR3 loop spans 15 amino acids. The V gene end was trimmed by 2 bases and the J gene end by 2 bases; junction bases not matched to a gene: 1. Looked up from germline, CDR1 is MRHNA and CDR2 is SNTAGT. The CDR3 DNA reads as TGTGCCAGCAGTGACGGGACTAGCACCTACAATGAGCAGTTCTTC. It codes for CASSDGTSTYNEQFF.

This clone is a singleton in its sample. The chain couples TRBV7-8 to TRBJ2-3; D is possibly TRBD2 (5 bases). Germline CDR1 reads SGHVS; CDR2 reads FQNEAQ. Trimming left V 6 bases short and J 2 bases short, with 12 bases between. The CDR3 length is 14 residues. In DNA, the CDR3 is TGTGCCAGCAGTTACCGGACTGACACAGATACGCAGTATTTT. This translates into CASSYRTDTDTQYF.

The sample holds one count of this clone. The J gene is TRBJ1-1, the V gene TRBV10-3; TRBD1 matches 8 bases. This CDR3 is 14 amino acids long. Germline-derived CDR1 and CDR2 are ENHRY and SYGVKD. J lost 4 bases, V lost 5 bases, and 6 bases had no gene match. The CDR3 region has the DNA TGTGCCATCAGTACCGACAGGGGTGGCACTGAAGCTTTCTTT. This translates into CAISTDRGGTEAFF.

The gene calls are TRBV4-2 and TRBJ1-2; D might be TRBD1 (5 bases). Germline V gives CDR1 LGHNA, CDR2 YNFKEQ. This CDR3 contains 14 residues. Trimming pared 4 bases from V and 5 bases from J, leaving 14 bases between. CDR3 in amino acids: CASSPWGSAYGYTF. In DNA form, the CDR3 reads TGTGCCAGCAGCCCCTGGGGCTCAGCGTATGGCTACACCTTC.

This clone was seen a single time. The rearrangement uses TRBV12-5 and TRBJ2-3; TRBD1 matches 8 bases. Germline V gene data show CDR1 as LGHNT and CDR2 as FRNRAP. Trimming removed 5 bases from V and 5 bases from J; junction bases left unmatched: 9. The CDR3 contains 15 residues. The CDR3 DNA reads as TGTGCTAGTGGTCCAGGACAGGGTTCGGAAGATACGCAGTATTTT. Its translation is CASGPGQGSEDTQYF. Looking up the rest from reference TRBV12-5 and TRBJ2-3 gives the full variable domain: DARVTQTPRHKVTEMGQEVTMRCQPILGHNTVFWYRQTMMQGLELLAYFRNRAPLDDSGMPKDRFSAEMPDATLATLKIQPSEPRDSAVYFCASGPGQGSEDTQYFGPGTRLTVL.

The CDR3 sequence is CASAFTPGLATNNEQFF. CDR3 bases: TGTGCTAGTGCTTTCACCCCGGGACTAGCGACAAACAATGAGCAGTTCTTC. The chain employs TRBV12-5 and TRBJ2-1, with TRBD2 identical over 10 bases. J was trimmed by 5 bases and V by 7 bases; bases with no gene match: 14. Germline CDR1 LGHNT, CDR2 FRNRAP. The CDR3 spans 17 residues.

This rearrangement joins TRBV7-6 to TRBJ2-1, with 13 bases identical to TRBD2. This CDR3 has 16 residues. J lost 8 bases, V lost 3 bases, and 7 bases had no gene match. The germline V gene encodes CDR1 SGHVS and CDR2 FNYEAQ. Here the CDR3 DNA reads TGTGCCAGCAGCTTGACTAGCGGGAGGAGTGGGGATGAGCAGTTCTTC. Residues: CASSLTSGRSGDEQFF.

The chain carries TRBV5-6 and TRBJ2-1, with D possibly matching TRBD2 (6 bases). This CDR3 region has 15 residues. Per germline, CDR1 SGHDT and CDR2 YYEEEE. V shed 4 bases and J shed 0 bases, with 11 bases lying between them. CDR3: CASSALAYSYNEQFF. The CDR3 coding sequence is TGTGCCAGCAGCGCCCTAGCGTACTCCTACAATGAGCAGTTCTTC.

This clone was seen once. This rearrangement joins TRBV30 to TRBJ1-2; tentative D call: TRBD1 (5 bases). Germline-derived CDR1 and CDR2 are GTSNPN and SVGIG (reference sequence). This CDR3 region has 16 residues. V lost 6 bases to trimming and J lost 4 bases, with 24 bases between them. This CDR3 is CACSEVGGSEAYGYTF. DNA of the CDR3: TGTGCCTGTTCCGAAGTGGGGGGAAGTGAGGCCTATGGCTACACCTTC.

This clone was seen at least ten times. This chain connects TRBV11-2 to TRBJ2-3; 9 nucleotides match TRBD1. With V trimmed by 5 bases and J by 2 bases, 8 bases remained unmatched. Looked up from germline, CDR1 is SGHAT and CDR2 is FQNNGV. The CDR3 has 16 amino acids. CDR3 coding DNA: TGTGCCAGCAGCACATGGGACAGGGCGGACACAGATACGCAGTATTTT. Protein: CASSTWDRADTDTQYF.

Only a few counts were recorded for this clone. The rearrangement uses TRBV18 and TRBJ2-2, with 11 bases identical to TRBD2. CDR1 and CDR2 (germline): KGHSH, LQKENI. This CDR3 comprises 18 residues. Trimming took 1 base from V and 4 from J; bases not matched to a gene: 8. The CDR3 sequence is CASSPRSLAGGGTGELFF. CDR3 DNA sequence: TGTGCCAGCTCACCACGATCGCTAGCGGGAGGCGGCACCGGGGAGCTGTTTTTT.

The chain joins TRBV10-3 to TRBJ1-2; 9 nucleotides align to TRBD1. CDR3 length: 15 residues. J lost 8 bases, V lost 5 bases, and 12 bases had no gene match. CDR1 ENHRY and CDR2 SYGVKD come from the germline V gene. The CDR3 coding sequence is TGTGCCATCAGTCTGTGGATACAGGGGGCGCGAGGCTACACCTTC. It specifies CAISLWIQGARGYTF.

The J gene is TRBJ2-2, the V gene TRBV7-9; D ambiguous. The V end lost 3 bases, the J end lost 5 bases, and 16 bases lay between the germline ends. This CDR3 spans 16 amino acids. Germline CDR1 and CDR2: SEHNR and FQNEAQ (reference sequence). The CDR3 protein is CASSFSRMSGTGELFF. CDR3 nucleotides: TGTGCCAGCAGCTTTTCCAGGATGTCAGGTACCGGGGAGCTGTTTTTT. Full variable domain (rest looked up from reference TRBV7-9 and TRBJ2-2): DTGVSQNPRHKITKRGQNVTFRCDPISEHNRLYWYRQTLGQGPEFLTYFQNEAQLEKSRLLSDRFSAERPKGSFSTLEIQRTEQGDSAMYLCASSFSRMSGTGELFFGEGSRLTVL.

The table lists this clone with a count of one. CDR3 in amino acids: CASSHDQGQSTDTQYF. For the CDR3, the DNA is TGTGCCAGCAGCCATGACCAGGGACAGAGCACAGATACGCAGTATTTT. The chain uses TRBV4-2 and TRBJ2-3; 7 bases align to TRBD1. The germline CDR1 and CDR2 sequences are LGHNA and YNFKEQ. The CDR3 covers 16 residues. With V trimmed by 3 bases and J by 0 bases, 6 bases remained unmatched.

The rearrangement uses TRBV20-1 and TRBJ2-5, with TRBD1 matching 8 bases. This CDR3 has 14 residues. The germline V gene encodes CDR1 DFQATT and CDR2 SNEGSKA (reference sequence). Trimming cost V 3 bases and J 2 bases; bases outside gene matches: 5. CDR3 protein: CSASPWTGQETQYF. The CDR3 region has the DNA TGCAGTGCTAGTCCGTGGACAGGGCAAGAGACCCAGTACTTC.

V and J are TRBV5-1 and TRBJ2-3; 9 bases are a match to TRBD2. In germline, CDR1 is SGHRS, CDR2 YFSETQ. Losses at the gene ends were 5 bases for V and 2 bases for J; bases not matched to a gene: 6. The CDR3 runs 15 residues. CDR3 in amino acids: CASSPSGGNTDTQYF. For the CDR3, the DNA is TGCGCCAGCAGTCCGAGCGGGGGGAACACAGATACGCAGTATTTT.

V is TRBV15 and J is TRBJ2-5, with D uncertain. V was trimmed by 8 bases and J by 5 bases, leaving 18 bases between them. This CDR3 contains 14 residues. Germline CDR1 reads LNHNV; CDR2 reads YYDKDF (reference sequence). CDR3 region: CATESVGADETQYF. DNA for the CDR3: TGTGCCACCGAGTCTGTTGGCGCGGATGAGACCCAGTACTTC.

This clone was seen more than once but under ten times. J is TRBJ2-1 and V is TRBV28, with 15 bases fitting TRBD2. CDR1 MDHEN and CDR2 SYDVKM come from the germline V gene. This CDR3 contains 15 residues. V lost 5 bases, J lost 10 bases, and 6 bases stayed unmatched. The DNA for the CDR3 is TGTGCCAGCAGTCCGGGACTAGCGGGAGGACGGGAGCAGTTCTTC. Residues: CASSPGLAGGREQFF.

This clone was seen ten or more times. This chain links TRBV7-9 with TRBJ2-2; possibly TRBD2 for D (5 bases). CDR3 length: 13 residues. CDR1 is SEHNR, CDR2 FQNEAQ, per germline (reference sequence). Trimming left V 11 bases short and J 6 bases short, with 16 bases between. CDR3 residues: CAPTPVRAGELFF. The CDR3 DNA follows: TGTGCCCCTACCCCGGTGAGGGCCGGGGAGCTGTTTTTT. The full variable domain, its missing parts supplied by reference TRBV7-9 and TRBJ2-2, is DTGVSQNPRHKITKRGQNVTFRCDPISEHNRLYWYRQTLGQGPEFLTYFQNEAQLEKSRLLSDRFSAERPKGSFSTLEIQRTEQGDSAMYLCAPTPVRAGELFFGEGSRLTVL.

This chain links TRBV5-8 with TRBJ1-1; D remains ambiguous. The CDR3 sequence is 15 residues long. Germline V gene sequence: CDR1 SGHTS, CDR2 YDEGEE. Trimming took 4 bases from V and 0 from J, leaving 13 bases between them. Here the CDR3 DNA reads TGTGCCAGCAGCCCCGCACAGTCCGTGAACACTGAAGCTTTCTTT. It codes for CASSPAQSVNTEAFF.

The chain carries TRBV4-3 and TRBJ1-4; 10 bases match TRBD1. The V gene end was trimmed by 0 bases and the J gene end by 8 bases; junction bases not matched to a gene: 6. The CDR3 totals 16 residues. Germline-derived CDR1 and CDR2 are LGHNA and YSLEER. Here the CDR3 reads CASSQDSGQGGEKLFF. The DNA for the CDR3 is TGCGCCAGCAGCCAAGATAGCGGACAGGGGGGGGAAAAACTGTTTTTT.

The genes are TRBV4-2 and TRBJ1-2; tentatively, D is TRBD1 (6 bases). Trimming pared 4 bases from V and 3 bases from J, leaving 12 bases between. This CDR3 comprises 14 residues. Germline values: CDR1 LGHNA, CDR2 YNFKEQ. DNA of the CDR3: TGTGCCAGCAGCCTACAGGGTGTAGACTATGGCTACACCTTC. It codes for CASSLQGVDYGYTF.

The J gene is TRBJ2-3, the V gene TRBV28, with 8 bases fitting TRBD2. This CDR3 region has 14 residues. The trim removed 6 bases at V and 3 bases at J, leaving 5 bases unmatched. Germline CDR1 MDHEN, CDR2 SYDVKM. The CDR3 DNA sequence: TGTGCCAGCAGCCGAGCGGGAGCTACAGATACGCAGTATTTT. This sequence encodes CASSRAGATDTQYF.

The V and J genes are TRBV7-9 and TRBJ2-2; D uncertain. CDR3 length: 14 residues. V was cut by 6 bases and J by 5 bases, with 13 bases left in between. Germline CDR1 reads SEHNR; CDR2 reads FQNEAQ (reference sequence). The CDR3 sequence is CASSPLSETGELFF. In nucleotides, the CDR3 is TGTGCCAGCAGTCCGCTTAGTGAAACCGGGGAGCTGTTTTTT. Together with reference TRBV7-9 and TRBJ2-2, the CDR3 gives the full variable domain: DTGVSQNPRHKITKRGQNVTFRCDPISEHNRLYWYRQTLGQGPEFLTYFQNEAQLEKSRLLSDRFSAERPKGSFSTLEIQRTEQGDSAMYLCASSPLSETGELFFGEGSRLTVL.